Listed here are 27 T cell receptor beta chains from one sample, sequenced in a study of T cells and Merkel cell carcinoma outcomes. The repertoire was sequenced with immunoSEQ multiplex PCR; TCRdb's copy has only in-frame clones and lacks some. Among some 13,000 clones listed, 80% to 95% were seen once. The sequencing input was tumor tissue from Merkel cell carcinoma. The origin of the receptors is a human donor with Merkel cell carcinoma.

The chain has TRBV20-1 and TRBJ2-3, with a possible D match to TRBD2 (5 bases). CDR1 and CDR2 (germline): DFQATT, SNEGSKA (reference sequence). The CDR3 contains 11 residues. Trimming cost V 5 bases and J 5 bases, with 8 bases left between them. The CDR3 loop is CSAEEVDTQYF. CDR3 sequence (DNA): TGCAGTGCTGAGGAGGTAGATACGCAGTATTTT.

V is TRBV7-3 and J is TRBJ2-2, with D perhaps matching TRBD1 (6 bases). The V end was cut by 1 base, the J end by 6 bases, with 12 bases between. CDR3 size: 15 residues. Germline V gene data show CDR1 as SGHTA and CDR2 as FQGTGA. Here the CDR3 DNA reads TGTGCCAGCAGCTTAAGAGGGGGTGTTGCCGGGGAGCTGTTTTTT. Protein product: CASSLRGGVAGELFF.

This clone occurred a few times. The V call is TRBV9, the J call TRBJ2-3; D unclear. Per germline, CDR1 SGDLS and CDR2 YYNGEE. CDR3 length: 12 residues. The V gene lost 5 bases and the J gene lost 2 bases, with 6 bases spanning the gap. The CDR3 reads CASSRFTDTQYF. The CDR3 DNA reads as TGTGCCAGCAGTCGTTTCACAGATACGCAGTATTTT.

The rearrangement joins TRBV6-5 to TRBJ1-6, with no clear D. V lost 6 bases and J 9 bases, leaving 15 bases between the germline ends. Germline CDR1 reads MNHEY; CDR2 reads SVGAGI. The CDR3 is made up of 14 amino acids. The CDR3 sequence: CASSPTGSFSPLHF. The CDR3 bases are TGTGCCAGCAGCCCTACGGGGTCGTTTTCACCCCTCCACTTT.

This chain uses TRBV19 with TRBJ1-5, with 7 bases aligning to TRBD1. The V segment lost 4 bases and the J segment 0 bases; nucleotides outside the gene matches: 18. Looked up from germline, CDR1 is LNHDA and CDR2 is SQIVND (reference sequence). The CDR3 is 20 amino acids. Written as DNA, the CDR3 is TGTGCCAGTAGTAGACGATTCCGGGACAGCGCCGGTAATAGCAATCAGCCCCAGCATTTT. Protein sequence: CASSRRFRDSAGNSNQPQHF. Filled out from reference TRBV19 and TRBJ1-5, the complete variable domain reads DGGITQSPKYLFRKEGQNVTLSCEQNLNHDAMYWYRQDPGQGLRLIYYSQIVNDFQKGDIAEGYSVSREKKESFPLTVTSAQKNPTAFYLCASSRRFRDSAGNSNQPQHFGDGTRLSIL.

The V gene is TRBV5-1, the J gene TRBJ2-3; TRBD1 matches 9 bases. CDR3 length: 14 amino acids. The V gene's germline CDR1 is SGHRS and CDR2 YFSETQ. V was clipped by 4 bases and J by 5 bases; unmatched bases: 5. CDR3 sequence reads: CASSNDRGGDTQYF. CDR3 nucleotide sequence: TGCGCCAGCAGCAACGACAGGGGGGGAGATACGCAGTATTTT. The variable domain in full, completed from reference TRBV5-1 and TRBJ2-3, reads KAGVTQTPRYLIKTRGQQVTLSCSPISGHRSVSWYQQTPGQGLQFLFEYFSETQRNKGNFPGRFSGRQFSNSRSEMNVSTLELGDSALYLCASSNDRGGDTQYFGPGTRLTVL.

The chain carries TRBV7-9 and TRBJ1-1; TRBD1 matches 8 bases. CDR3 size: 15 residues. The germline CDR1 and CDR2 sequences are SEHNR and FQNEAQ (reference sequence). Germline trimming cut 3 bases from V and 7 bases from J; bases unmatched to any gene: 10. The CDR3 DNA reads TGTGCCAGCAGCTTTACCACCCAGGGGGCGAGTGAAGCTTTCTTT. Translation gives CASSFTTQGASEAFF. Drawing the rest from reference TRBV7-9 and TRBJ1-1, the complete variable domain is DTGVSQNPRHKITKRGQNVTFRCDPISEHNRLYWYRQTLGQGPEFLTYFQNEAQLEKSRLLSDRFSAERPKGSFSTLEIQRTEQGDSAMYLCASSFTTQGASEAFFGQGTRLTVV.

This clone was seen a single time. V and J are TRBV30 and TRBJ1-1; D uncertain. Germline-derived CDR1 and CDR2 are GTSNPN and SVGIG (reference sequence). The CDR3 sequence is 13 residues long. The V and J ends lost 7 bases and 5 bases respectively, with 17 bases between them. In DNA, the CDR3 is TGTGCCTTAAACTCCGGGTCGCCAACTGAAGCTTTCTTT. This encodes CALNSGSPTEAFF.

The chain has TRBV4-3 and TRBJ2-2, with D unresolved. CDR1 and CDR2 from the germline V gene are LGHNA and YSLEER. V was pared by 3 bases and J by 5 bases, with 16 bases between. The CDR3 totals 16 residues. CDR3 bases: TGCGCCAGCAGCCATAGTCTGGGTTCTGGTACCGGGGAGCTGTTTTTT. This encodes CASSHSLGSGTGELFF.

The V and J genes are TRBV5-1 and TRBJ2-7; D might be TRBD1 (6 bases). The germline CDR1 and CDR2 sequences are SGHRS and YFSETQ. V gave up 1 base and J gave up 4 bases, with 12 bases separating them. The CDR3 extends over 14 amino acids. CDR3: CASSLILQGYEQYF. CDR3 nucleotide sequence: TGCGCCAGCAGCTTGATACTCCAGGGGTACGAGCAGTACTTC.

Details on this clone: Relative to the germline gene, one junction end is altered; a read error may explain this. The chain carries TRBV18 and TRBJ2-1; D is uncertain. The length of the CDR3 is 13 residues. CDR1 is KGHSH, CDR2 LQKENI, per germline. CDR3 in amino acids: CASSPESPDEQFF. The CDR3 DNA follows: TGTGCCAGCTCACCTGAATCCCCCGATGAACAGTTCTTC.

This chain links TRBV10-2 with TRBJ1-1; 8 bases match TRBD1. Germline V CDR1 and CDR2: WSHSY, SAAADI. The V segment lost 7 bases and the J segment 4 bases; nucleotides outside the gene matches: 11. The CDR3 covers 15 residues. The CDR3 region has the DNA TGCGCCAGCATCCGGCACAGGGGGGGTAGCACTGAAGCTTTCTTT. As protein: CASIRHRGGSTEAFF.

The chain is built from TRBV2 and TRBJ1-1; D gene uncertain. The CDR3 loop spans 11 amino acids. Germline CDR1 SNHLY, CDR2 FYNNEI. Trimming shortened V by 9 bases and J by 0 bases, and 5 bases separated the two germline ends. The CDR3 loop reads CARQMNTEAFF. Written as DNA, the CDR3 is TGTGCCAGACAGATGAACACTGAAGCTTTCTTT.

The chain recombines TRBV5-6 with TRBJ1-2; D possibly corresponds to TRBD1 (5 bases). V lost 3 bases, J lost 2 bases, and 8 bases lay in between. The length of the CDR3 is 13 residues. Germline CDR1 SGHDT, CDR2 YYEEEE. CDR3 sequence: CASSYQGNYGYTF. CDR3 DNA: TGTGCCAGCAGCTACCAGGGAAACTATGGCTACACCTTC.

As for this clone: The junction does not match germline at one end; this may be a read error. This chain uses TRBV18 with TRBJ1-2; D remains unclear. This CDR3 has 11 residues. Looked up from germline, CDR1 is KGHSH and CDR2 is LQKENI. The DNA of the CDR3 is TGCGGGGTGCGGGCCCGCTATGGCTACACCTTC. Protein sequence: CGVRARYGYTF.

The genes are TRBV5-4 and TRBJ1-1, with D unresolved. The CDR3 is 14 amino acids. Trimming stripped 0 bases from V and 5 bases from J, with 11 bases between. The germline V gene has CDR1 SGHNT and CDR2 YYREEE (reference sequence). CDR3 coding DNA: TGTGCCAGCAGCTTGGTCGGAAGGGAAACTGAAGCTTTCTTT. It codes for CASSLVGRETEAFF.

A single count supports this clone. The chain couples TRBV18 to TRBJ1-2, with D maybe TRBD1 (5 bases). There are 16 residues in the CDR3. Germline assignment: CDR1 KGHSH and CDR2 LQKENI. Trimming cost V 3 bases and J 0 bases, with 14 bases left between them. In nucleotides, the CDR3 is TGTGCCAGCTCACCCAAGACAGCACCAACTAACTATGGCTACACCTTC. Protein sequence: CASSPKTAPTNYGYTF.

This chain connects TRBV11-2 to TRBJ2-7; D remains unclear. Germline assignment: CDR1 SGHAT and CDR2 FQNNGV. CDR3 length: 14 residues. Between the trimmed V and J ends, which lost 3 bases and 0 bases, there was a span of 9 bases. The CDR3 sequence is CASSLTLSSYEQYF. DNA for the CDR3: TGTGCCAGCAGCTTGACTCTGTCCTCCTACGAGCAGTACTTC.

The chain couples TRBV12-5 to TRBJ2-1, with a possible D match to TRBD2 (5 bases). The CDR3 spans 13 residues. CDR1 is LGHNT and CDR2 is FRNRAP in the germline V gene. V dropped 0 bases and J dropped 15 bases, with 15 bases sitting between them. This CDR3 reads CASGLVGEGQPFF. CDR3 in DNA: TGTGCTAGTGGTTTGGTAGGTGAGGGTCAGCCGTTCTTC.

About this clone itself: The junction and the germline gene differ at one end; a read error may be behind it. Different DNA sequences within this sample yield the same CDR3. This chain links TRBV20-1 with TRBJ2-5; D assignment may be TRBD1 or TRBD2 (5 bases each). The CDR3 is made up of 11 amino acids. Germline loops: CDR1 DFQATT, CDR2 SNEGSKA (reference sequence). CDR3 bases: TGCAGTGCTAGAGGCCCCGGGACCCAATACTTC. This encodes CSARGPGTQYF.

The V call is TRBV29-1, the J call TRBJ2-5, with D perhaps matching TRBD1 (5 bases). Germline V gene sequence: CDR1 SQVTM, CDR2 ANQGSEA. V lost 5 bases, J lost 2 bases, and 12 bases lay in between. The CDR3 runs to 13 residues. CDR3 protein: CSVRARDQETQYF. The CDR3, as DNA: TGCAGCGTTCGTGCCAGGGATCAAGAGACCCAGTACTTC.

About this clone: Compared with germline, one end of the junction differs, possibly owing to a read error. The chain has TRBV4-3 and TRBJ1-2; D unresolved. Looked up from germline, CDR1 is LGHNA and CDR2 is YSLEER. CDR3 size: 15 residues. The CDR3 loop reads CASSQDLTGGYSYTF. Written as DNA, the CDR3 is TGCGCCAGCAGCCAAGACCTCACGGGTGGCTATAGCTACACCTTC.

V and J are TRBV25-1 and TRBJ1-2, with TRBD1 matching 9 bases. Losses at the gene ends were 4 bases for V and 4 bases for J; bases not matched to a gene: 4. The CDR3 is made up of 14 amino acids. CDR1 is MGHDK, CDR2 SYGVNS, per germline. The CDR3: CASSGGQGSYGYTF. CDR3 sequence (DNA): TGTGCCAGCAGTGGGGGACAGGGCTCCTATGGCTACACCTTC.

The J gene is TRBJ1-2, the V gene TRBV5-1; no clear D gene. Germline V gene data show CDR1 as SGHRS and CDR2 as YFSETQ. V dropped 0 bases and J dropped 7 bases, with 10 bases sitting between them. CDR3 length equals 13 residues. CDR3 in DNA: TGCGCCAGCAGCTTGGATCAGGACTCTGGCTACACCTTC. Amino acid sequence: CASSLDQDSGYTF.

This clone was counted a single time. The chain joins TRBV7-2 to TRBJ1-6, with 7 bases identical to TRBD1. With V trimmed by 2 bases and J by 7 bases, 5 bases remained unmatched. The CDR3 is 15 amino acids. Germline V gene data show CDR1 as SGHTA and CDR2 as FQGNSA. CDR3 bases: TGTGCCAGCAGCTTAAGGGGGCAGGACAATTCACCCCTCCACTTT. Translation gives CASSLRGQDNSPLHF. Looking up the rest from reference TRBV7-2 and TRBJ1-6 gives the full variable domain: GAGVSQSPSNKVTEKGKDVELRCDPISGHTALYWYRQSLGQGLEFLIYFQGNSAPDKSGLPSDRFSAERTGGSVSTLTIQRTQQEDSAVYLCASSLRGQDNSPLHFGNGTRLTVT.

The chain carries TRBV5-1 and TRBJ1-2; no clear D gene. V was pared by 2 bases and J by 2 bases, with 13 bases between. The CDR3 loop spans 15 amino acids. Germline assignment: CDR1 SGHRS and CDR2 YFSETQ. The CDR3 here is CASSFGPLPNYGYTF. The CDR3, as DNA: TGCGCCAGCAGCTTTGGACCCTTGCCAAACTATGGCTACACCTTC.

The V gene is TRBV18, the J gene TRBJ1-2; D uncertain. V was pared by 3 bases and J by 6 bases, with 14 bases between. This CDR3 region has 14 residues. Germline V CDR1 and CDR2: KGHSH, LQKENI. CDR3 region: CASSPSGSGDGYTF. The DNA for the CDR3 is TGTGCCAGCTCACCTTCGGGTAGTGGTGATGGCTACACCTTC. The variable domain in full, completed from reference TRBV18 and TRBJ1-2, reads NAGVMQNPRHLVRRRGQEARLRCSPMKGHSHVYWYRQLPEEGLKFMVYLQKENIIDESGMPKERFSAEFPKEGPSILRIQQVVRGDSAAYFCASSPSGSGDGYTFGSGTRLTVV.